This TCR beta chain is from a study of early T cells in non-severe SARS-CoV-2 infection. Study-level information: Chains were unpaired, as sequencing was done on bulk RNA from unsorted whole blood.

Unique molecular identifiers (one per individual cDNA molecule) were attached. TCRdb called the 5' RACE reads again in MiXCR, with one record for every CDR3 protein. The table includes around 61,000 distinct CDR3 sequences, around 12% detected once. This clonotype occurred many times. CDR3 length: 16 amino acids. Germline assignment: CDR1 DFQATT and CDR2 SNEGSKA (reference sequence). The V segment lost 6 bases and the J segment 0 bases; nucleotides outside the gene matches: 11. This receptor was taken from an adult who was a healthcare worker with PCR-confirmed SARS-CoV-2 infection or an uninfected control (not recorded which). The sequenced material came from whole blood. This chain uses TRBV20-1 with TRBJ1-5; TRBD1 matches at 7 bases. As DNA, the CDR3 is TGCAGTGCCGTTGCACAGGGGTCGTCTAGCAATCAGCCCCAGCATTTT. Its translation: CSAVAQGSSSNQPQHF.